Following are 16 T cell receptor beta chains from one sample sequenced in a study of vaccination and CD4 T cells after COVID-19. Time point meaning: late sampling 161 to 241 days after vaccination in a few convalescent patients. Treatment indicated: roughly 10-day PBMC culture with coronavirus spike peptide pools or control peptides (ViraFEST assay). No cognate antigen is known for these TCRs. The assay that was used to sequence DNA from cultured CD4+ T cells was the Oncomine TCR Beta short-read assay. One entry per CDR3 protein, called by TCRdb with MiXCR from the PCR reads. Among 20,000 to 25,000 distinct CDR3 sequences listed, about 31% were seen once. The starting material was CD4+ T cells from blood, cultured in vitro, obtained about 7 months after SARS-CoV-2 vaccination. The receptors stem from a human donor who had recovered from COVID-19.

The gene calls are TRBV18 and TRBJ2-7, with TRBD2 matching 13 bases. V lost 3 bases and J lost 6; bases outside the gene matches: 2. The germline CDR1 and CDR2 sequences are KGHSH and LQKENI. The length of the CDR3 is 14 residues. The CDR3 here is CASSPTSGGTEQYF. As DNA, the CDR3 is TGTGCCAGCTCACCGACTAGCGGGGGGACCGAGCAGTACTTC.

The table lists this clonotype with a few counts. The chain links TRBV12-3 or TRBV12-4 to TRBJ2-7, with 7 bases lining up with TRBD2. The CDR3 extends over 14 amino acids. With V trimmed by 5 bases and J by 3 bases, 7 bases remained unmatched. This chain's CDR3 is CASSPPLADYEQYF. DNA for the CDR3: TGTGCCAGCAGTCCCCCTCTAGCGGACTACGAGCAGTACTTC.

This clonotype was recorded a few times. The chain uses TRBV27 and TRBJ1-1; no reliable D call. V lost 4 bases to trimming and J lost 1 base, with 13 bases between them. This CDR3 comprises 15 residues. Germline V CDR1 and CDR2: MNHEY, SMNVEV (reference sequence). The DNA of the CDR3 is TGTGCCAGCAGTTCACCCCCCGGCACGAACACTGAAGCTTTCTTT. It codes for CASSSPPGTNTEAFF.

To note about this clonotype: At one end the junction does not follow the germline gene, possibly because of a read error. The chain carries TRBV7-7 and TRBJ2-3; no definite D call. The CDR3 has 14 amino acids. Germline V gene sequence: CDR1 SSHAT, CDR2 FNYEAQ (reference sequence). Written as DNA, the CDR3 is TGTGCTAGCAGCTTATTGGGTTTGGCAGATACGCAGTATTTT. Amino acid sequence: CASSLLGLADTQYF.

CDR3 region: CASSLVGRSPLHF. The CDR3 DNA is TGTGCCAGCAGCTTAGTGGGGAGGTCACCCCTCCACTTT. The rearrangement links TRBV7-2 to TRBJ1-6; D call uncertain. V lost 1 base, J lost 10 bases, and 8 bases lay in between. Germline V gene data show CDR1 as SGHTA and CDR2 as FQGNSA. This CDR3 spans 13 amino acids.

This clonotype was counted between two and nine times. The CDR3 loop reads CASSSGYEAFF. The CDR3 DNA is TGTGCCAGCAGCTCTGGATATGAAGCTTTCTTT. The gene calls are TRBV28 and TRBJ1-1; D not resolved. Trimming cost V 6 bases and J 7 bases, with 9 bases left between them. Looked up from germline, CDR1 is MDHEN and CDR2 is SYDVKM. The CDR3 runs to 11 residues.

The V call is TRBV6-4, the J call TRBJ1-2; 8 bases match TRBD1. There are 15 residues in the CDR3. Unmatched junction bases numbered 9, after V lost 4 bases and J lost 5 bases. Germline CDR1 MRHNA, CDR2 SNTAGT. This chain's CDR3 is CASSGDGQGTYGYTF. The CDR3, as DNA: TGTGCCAGCAGTGGCGACGGACAGGGTACGTATGGCTACACCTTC.

This chain uses TRBV18 with TRBJ2-7; 13 bases line up with TRBD2. Germline-derived CDR1 and CDR2 are KGHSH and LQKENI. This CDR3 spans 15 amino acids. After removal of 4 bases from V and 12 bases from J, the junction contained 12 bases not matched to a gene. The CDR3 reads CASSQGLAGVEGRYF. The CDR3 DNA sequence: TGTGCCAGCTCACAAGGACTAGCGGGAGTGGAGGGAAGGTACTTC.

This sequence joins TRBV29-1 and TRBJ2-3, with 7 bases matching TRBD2. J lost 2 bases, V lost 7 bases, and 12 bases had no gene match. This CDR3 has 15 amino acids. Germline values: CDR1 SQVTM, CDR2 ANQGSEA. The CDR3 reads CSARAGTTTTDTQYF. For the CDR3, the DNA is TGCAGCGCTCGCGCCGGGACTACGACCACAGATACGCAGTATTTT.

This chain links TRBV7-9 with TRBJ2-3; TRBD2 matches 12 bases. After removal of 5 bases from V and 5 bases from J, the junction contained 11 bases not matched to a gene. The CDR3 loop spans 17 amino acids. Germline V gives CDR1 SEHNR, CDR2 FQNEAQ (reference sequence). Written as DNA, the CDR3 is TGTGCCAGCAGCCAAAAGACTAGCGGGAGTAGGATAGATACGCAGTATTTT. Its translation is CASSQKTSGSRIDTQYF.

This clonotype was seen more than once but under ten times. The chain couples TRBV6-1 to TRBJ2-2; a possible D gene is TRBD1 (6 bases). This CDR3 region has 14 residues. Germline V gene data show CDR1 as MNHNS and CDR2 as SASEGT. V lost 8 bases to trimming and J lost 0 bases, with 10 bases between them. CDR3 DNA sequence: TGTGCCAGCCGCGAGGGGGCGAACACCGGGGAGCTGTTTTTT. Translating it yields CASREGANTGELFF.

The chain couples TRBV9 to TRBJ2-3; 8 bases are shared with TRBD2. Unmatched junction bases numbered 10, after V lost 2 bases and J lost 5 bases. The CDR3 length is 16 residues. Germline assignment: CDR1 SGDLS and CDR2 YYNGEE. The CDR3 is CASSVAGGSLEDTQYF. CDR3 nucleotides: TGTGCCAGCAGCGTGGCGGGGGGCAGCCTTGAAGATACGCAGTATTTT.

The gene calls are TRBV11-3 and TRBJ2-5, with D possibly matching TRBD2 (6 bases). The ends were cut back, 6 bases at V and 12 bases at J, with 23 bases in the middle. Germline V gene data show CDR1 as SGHNT and CDR2 as YENEEA. The CDR3 totals 14 residues. In DNA form, the CDR3 reads TGTGCCAGCAGGAACCGGGACTCAGCGTTTGCGGAGTACTTC. Its protein is CASRNRDSAFAEYF.

CDR3 nucleotide sequence: TGTGCCAGCAGCTTAGGCCAAGCAGGGGGTGTGGAAGAGACCCAGTACTTC. Protein product: CASSLGQAGGVEETQYF. The chain employs TRBV7-9 and TRBJ2-5; TRBD1 matches at 7 bases. CDR1 and CDR2 from the germline V gene are SEHNR and FQNEAQ (reference sequence). CDR3 length: 17 amino acids. Trimming cost V 1 base and J 3 bases; bases outside gene matches: 11.

Sample share makes this clonotype large. The rearrangement uses TRBV10-3 and TRBJ2-5; D is unclear. Trimming took off 8 bases at V and 0 bases at J, with 7 bases between the two ends. There are 12 residues in the CDR3. Germline lookup yields CDR1 ENHRY and CDR2 SYGVKD. The CDR3 DNA reads as TGTGCCATCGGGCCGTACCAAGAGACCCAGTACTTC. Translation: CAIGPYQETQYF.

In this sample, this clonotype turned up a few times. The chain links TRBV6-1 to TRBJ1-1; unclear D gene. This CDR3 contains 17 residues. V gave up 6 bases and J gave up 4 bases, with 24 bases separating them. CDR1 MNHNS and CDR2 SASEGT come from the germline V gene. The CDR3 nucleotides are TGTGCCAGCAGGGTGAAATCGGGAACATGGGTGGGCACTGAAGCTTTCTTT. This translates into CASRVKSGTWVGTEAFF.